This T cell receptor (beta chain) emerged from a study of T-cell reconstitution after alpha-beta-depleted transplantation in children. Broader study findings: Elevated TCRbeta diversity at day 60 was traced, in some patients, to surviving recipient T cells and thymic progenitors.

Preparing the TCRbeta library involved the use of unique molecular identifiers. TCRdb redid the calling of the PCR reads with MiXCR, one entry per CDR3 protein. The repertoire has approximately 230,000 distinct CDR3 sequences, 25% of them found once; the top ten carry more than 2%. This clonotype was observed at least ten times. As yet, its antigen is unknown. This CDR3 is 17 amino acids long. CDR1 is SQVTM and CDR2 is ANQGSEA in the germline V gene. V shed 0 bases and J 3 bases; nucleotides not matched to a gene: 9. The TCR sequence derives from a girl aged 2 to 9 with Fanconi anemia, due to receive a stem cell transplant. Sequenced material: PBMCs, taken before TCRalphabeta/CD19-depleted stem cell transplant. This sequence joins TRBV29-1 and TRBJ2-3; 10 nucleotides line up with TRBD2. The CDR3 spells CSVEDLKRGGWTDTQYF. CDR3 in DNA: TGCAGCGTTGAAGATCTTAAGCGGGGGGGCTGGACAGATACGCAGTATTTT.